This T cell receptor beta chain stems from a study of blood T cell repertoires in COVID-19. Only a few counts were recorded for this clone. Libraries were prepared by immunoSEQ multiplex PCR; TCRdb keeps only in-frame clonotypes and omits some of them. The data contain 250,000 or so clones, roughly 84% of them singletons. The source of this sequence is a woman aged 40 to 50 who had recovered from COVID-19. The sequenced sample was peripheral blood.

CDR3 nucleotide sequence: TGTGCTAGTGGTTCGCCGCGGATGGGTGAGCAGTTCTTC. As protein: CASGSPRMGEQFF. The rearrangement uses TRBV12-5 and TRBJ2-1; D uncertain. Germline V gene data show CDR1 as LGHNT and CDR2 as FRNRAP. Trimming pared 4 bases from V and 9 bases from J, leaving 13 bases between. The CDR3 runs to 13 residues.